These 5 T cell receptor beta chains were all obtained from the same sample, sequenced in a study of cytomegalovirus exposure and HLA in healthy donors. 13 Jbeta primers and 60 Vbeta primers were used for the PCR. The method was immunoSEQ multiplex PCR; TCRdb's version includes in-frame clones alone and lacks a portion of them. The profile shows about 120,000 clones, around 81% of them singletons. The specimen sequenced was PBMCs. All receptors come from a woman between 40 and 55 years old in good health and CMV-seronegative.

This chain joins TRBV6-1 and TRBJ2-7, with a possible D match to TRBD2 (5 bases). Trimming pared 4 bases from V and 1 base from J, leaving 14 bases between. The germline V gene has CDR1 MNHNS and CDR2 SASEGT. The CDR3 is 15 amino acids. CDR3 loop: CASSGYDGGSYEQYF. CDR3 nucleotide sequence: TGTGCCAGCAGTGGTTATGATGGCGGGTCCTACGAGCAGTACTTC.

V usage is TRBV5-1 and J usage is TRBJ2-7, with 7 bases matching TRBD1. The CDR3 has 16 amino acids. J lost 2 bases, V lost 5 bases, and 13 bases had no gene match. Looked up from germline, CDR1 is SGHRS and CDR2 is YFSETQ. The CDR3 sequence: CASSPTTGVGAYEQYF. CDR3 bases: TGCGCCAGCAGTCCGACCACAGGGGTTGGCGCCTACGAGCAGTACTTC.

This chain uses TRBV19 with TRBJ2-4; TRBD1 is a possible D gene (6 bases). Trimming removed 5 bases at V and 5 bases at J, with 22 bases between. The CDR3 loop spans 17 amino acids. From germline, CDR1 is LNHDA and CDR2 SQIVND (reference sequence). In DNA, the CDR3 is TGTGCCAGTAGTTCAACAGGGAAGGGGGTAATGGAAAACATTCAGTACTTC. This translates into CASSSTGKGVMENIQYF.

Points on this clone: Relative to the germline gene, one junction end is altered; a read error may explain this. The chain employs TRBV23-1 and TRBJ1-3; D is perhaps TRBD1 (6 bases). TRBV23-1 is assigned to the ORF class and has an uncertain function. The CDR3 runs to 12 residues. The CDR3 sequence is CNTGIGGNTIYF. The DNA for the CDR3 is TGTAATACAGGGATCGGAGGAAACACCATATATTTT.

This clone was detected a few times. The chain recombines TRBV10-1 with TRBJ2-7, with D maybe TRBD2 (5 bases). V lost 4 bases and J 5 bases, leaving 6 bases between the germline ends. Germline V lookup: CDR1 WNHNN, CDR2 SYGVQD (reference sequence). The CDR3 covers 11 residues. As DNA, the CDR3 is TGCGCCAGCAGTGGAGCGGACGAGCAGTACTTC. Protein product: CASSGADEQYF.